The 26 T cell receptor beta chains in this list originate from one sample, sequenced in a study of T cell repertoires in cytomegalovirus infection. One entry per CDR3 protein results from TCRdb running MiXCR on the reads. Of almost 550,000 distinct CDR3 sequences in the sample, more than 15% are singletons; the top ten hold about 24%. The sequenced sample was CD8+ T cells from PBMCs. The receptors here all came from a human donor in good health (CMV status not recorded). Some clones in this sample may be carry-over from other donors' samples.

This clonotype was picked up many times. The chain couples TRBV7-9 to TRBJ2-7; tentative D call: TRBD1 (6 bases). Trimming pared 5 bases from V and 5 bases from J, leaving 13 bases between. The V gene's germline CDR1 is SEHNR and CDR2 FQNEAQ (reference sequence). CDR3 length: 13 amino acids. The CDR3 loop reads CASSATGSDEQYF. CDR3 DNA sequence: TGTGCCAGCAGCGCGACAGGTAGCGACGAGCAGTACTTC.

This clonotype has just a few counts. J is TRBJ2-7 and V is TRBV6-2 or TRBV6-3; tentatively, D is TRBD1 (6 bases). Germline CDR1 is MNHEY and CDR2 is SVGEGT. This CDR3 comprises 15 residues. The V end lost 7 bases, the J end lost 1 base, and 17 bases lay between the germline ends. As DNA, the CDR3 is TGTGCCAGCATCCCAGAACTACAGGGTTCCTACGAGCAGTACTTC. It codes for CASIPELQGSYEQYF.

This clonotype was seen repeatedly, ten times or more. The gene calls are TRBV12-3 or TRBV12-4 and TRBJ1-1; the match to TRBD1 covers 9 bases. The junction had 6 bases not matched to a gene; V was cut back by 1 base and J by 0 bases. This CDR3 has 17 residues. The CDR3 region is CASSLVWTGEVNTEAFF. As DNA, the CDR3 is TGTGCCAGCAGTTTAGTGTGGACAGGGGAGGTGAACACTGAAGCTTTCTTT.

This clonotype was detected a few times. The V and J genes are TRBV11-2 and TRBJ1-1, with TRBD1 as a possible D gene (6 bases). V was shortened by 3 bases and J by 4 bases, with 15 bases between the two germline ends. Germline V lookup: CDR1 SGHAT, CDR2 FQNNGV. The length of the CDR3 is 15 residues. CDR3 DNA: TGTGCCAGCAGCTTCTGGGGGCGAGAAGGCACTGAAGCTTTCTTT. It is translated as CASSFWGREGTEAFF.

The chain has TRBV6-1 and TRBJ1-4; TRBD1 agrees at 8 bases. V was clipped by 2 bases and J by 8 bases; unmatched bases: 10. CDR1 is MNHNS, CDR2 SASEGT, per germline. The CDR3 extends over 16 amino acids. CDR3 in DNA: TGTGCCAGCAGTGAAACCCCGGGACAGGTCTACGAAAAACTGTTTTTT. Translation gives CASSETPGQVYEKLFF.

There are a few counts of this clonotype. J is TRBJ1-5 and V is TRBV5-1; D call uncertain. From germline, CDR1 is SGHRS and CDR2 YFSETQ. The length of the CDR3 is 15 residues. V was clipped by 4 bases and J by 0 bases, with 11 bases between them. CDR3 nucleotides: TGCGCCAGCAGCCCCTCGGGGAATAGCAATCAGCCCCAGCATTTT. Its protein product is CASSPSGNSNQPQHF.

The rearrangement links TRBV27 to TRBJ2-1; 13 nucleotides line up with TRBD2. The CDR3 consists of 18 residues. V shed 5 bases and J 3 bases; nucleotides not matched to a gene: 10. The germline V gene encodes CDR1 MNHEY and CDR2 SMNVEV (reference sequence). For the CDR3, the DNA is TGTGCCAGCAGTCCACAAGGACTAGCGGGAGAACTCTACAATGAGCAGTTCTTC. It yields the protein CASSPQGLAGELYNEQFF.

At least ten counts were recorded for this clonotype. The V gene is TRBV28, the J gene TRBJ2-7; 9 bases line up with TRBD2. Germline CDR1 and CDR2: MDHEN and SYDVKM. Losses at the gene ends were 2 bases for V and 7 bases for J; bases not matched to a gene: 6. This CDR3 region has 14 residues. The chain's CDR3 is CASSLPGLAQEQYF. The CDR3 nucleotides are TGTGCCAGCAGTTTACCGGGACTAGCTCAGGAGCAGTACTTC.

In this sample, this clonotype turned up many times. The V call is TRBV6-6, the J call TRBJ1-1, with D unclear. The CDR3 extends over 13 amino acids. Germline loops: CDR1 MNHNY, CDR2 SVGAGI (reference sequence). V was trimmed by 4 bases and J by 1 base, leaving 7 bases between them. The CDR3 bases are TGTGCCAGCAGTTTAGACTGGAACACTGAAGCTTTCTTT. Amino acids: CASSLDWNTEAFF.

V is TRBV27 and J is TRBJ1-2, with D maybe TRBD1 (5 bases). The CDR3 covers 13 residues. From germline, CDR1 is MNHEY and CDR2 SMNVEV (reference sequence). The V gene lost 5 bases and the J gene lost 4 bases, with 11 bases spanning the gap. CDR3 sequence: CASSPGPTYGYTF. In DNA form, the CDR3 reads TGTGCCAGCAGTCCGGGACCGACCTATGGCTACACCTTC.

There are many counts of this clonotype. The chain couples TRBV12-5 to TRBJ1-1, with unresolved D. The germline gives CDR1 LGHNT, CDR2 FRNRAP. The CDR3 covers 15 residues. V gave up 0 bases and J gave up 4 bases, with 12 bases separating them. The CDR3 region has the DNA TGTGCTAGTGGTTTGGTGAGGGCCTACGGCACTGAAGCTTTCTTT. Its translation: CASGLVRAYGTEAFF.

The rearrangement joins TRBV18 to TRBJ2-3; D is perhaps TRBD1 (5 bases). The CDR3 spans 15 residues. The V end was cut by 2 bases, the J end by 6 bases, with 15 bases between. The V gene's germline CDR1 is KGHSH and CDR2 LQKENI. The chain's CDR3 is CASSPENSRADTQYF. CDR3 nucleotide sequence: TGTGCCAGCTCACCAGAGAACAGCAGGGCTGATACGCAGTATTTT.

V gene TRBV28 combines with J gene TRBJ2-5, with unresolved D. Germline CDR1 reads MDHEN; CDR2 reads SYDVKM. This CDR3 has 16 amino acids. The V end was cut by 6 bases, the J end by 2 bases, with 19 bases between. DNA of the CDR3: TGTGCCAGCAGCCTAGTGTACAGTCAACAACAAGAGACCCAGTACTTC. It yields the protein CASSLVYSQQQETQYF.

The CDR3 here is CASSKGPADPRGEQFF. The CDR3 region has the DNA TGTGCCAGCAGCAAAGGCCCAGCGGACCCCCGGGGTGAGCAGTTCTTC. This sequence joins TRBV7-9 and TRBJ2-1; possibly TRBD2 for D (5 bases). The CDR3 sequence is 16 residues long. Germline V gives CDR1 SEHNR, CDR2 FQNEAQ (reference sequence). Trimming cost V 5 bases and J 9 bases, with 23 bases left between them.

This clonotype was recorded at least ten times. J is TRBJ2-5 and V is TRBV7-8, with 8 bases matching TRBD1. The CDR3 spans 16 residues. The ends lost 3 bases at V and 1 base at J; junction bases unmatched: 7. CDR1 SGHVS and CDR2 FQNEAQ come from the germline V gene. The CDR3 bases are TGTGCCAGCAGCTTTCGACAGGGGAGGCGCCAAGAGACCCAGTACTTC. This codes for CASSFRQGRRQETQYF.

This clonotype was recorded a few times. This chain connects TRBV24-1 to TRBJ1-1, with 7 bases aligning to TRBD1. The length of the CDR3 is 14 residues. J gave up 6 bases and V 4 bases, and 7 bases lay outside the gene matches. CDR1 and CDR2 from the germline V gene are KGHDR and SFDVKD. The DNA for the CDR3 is TGTGCCACCAGTGAAACCGGGACAGCTTCTGAAGCTTTCTTT. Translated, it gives CATSETGTASEAFF.

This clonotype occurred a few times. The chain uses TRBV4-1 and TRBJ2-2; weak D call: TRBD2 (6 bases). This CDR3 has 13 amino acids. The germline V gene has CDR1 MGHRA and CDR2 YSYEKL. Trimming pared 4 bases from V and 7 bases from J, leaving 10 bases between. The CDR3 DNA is TGCGCCAGCAGCCTGGGACTTAGCGGGGAGCTGTTTTTT. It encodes CASSLGLSGELFF.

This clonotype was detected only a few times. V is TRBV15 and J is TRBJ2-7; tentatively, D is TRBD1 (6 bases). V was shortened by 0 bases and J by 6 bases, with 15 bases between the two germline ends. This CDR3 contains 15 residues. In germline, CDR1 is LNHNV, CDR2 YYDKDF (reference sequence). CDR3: CATSRDTNRAGEQYF. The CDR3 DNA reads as TGTGCCACCAGCAGAGATACCAACAGGGCAGGCGAGCAGTACTTC. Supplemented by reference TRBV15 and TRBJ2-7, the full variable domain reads DAMVIQNPRYQVTQFGKPVTLSCSQTLNHNVMYWYQQKSSQAPKLLFHYYDKDFNNEADTPDNFQSRRPNTSFCFLDIRSPGLGDTAMYLCATSRDTNRAGEQYFGPGTRLTVT.

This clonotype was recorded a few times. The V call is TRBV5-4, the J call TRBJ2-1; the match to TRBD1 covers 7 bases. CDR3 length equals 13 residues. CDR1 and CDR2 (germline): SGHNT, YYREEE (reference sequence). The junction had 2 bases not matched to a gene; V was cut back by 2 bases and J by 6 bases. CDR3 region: CASSFEGANEQFF. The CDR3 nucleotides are TGTGCCAGCAGCTTTGAGGGGGCCAATGAGCAGTTCTTC.

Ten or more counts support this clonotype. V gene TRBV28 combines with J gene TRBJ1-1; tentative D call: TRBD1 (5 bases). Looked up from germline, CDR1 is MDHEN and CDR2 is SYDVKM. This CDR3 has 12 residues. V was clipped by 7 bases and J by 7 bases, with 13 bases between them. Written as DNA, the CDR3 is TGTGCCAGCACCTCGTCGGGGGTTGAAGCTTTCTTT. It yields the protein CASTSSGVEAFF.

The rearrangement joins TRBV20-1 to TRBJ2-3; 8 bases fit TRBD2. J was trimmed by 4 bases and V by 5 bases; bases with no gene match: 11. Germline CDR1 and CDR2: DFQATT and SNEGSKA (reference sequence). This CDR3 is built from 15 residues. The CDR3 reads CSAPSETSVPDTQYF. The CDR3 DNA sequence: TGCAGTGCTCCCTCGGAGACTAGCGTCCCAGATACGCAGTATTTT.

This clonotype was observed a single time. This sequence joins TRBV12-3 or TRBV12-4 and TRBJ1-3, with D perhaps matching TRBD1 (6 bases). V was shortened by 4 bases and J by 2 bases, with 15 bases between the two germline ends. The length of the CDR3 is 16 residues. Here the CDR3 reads CASSSSGEGAGNTIYF. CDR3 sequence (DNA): TGTGCCAGCAGTTCGTCAGGGGAAGGGGCTGGAAACACCATATATTTT.

The CDR3 is CATLGGVYNTEAFF. The CDR3 coding sequence is TGTGCCACCTTGGGGGGGGTATACAACACTGAAGCTTTCTTT. The rearrangement joins TRBV19 to TRBJ1-1; D may be TRBD1 (5 bases). Germline CDR1 is LNHDA and CDR2 is SQIVND (reference sequence). With 10 bases removed from V and 2 bases from J, the gap between germline ends came to 17 bases. The CDR3 covers 14 residues.

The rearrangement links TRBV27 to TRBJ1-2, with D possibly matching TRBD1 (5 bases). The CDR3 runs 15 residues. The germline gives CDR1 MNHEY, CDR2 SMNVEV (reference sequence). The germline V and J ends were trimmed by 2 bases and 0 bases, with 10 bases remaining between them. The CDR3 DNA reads TGTGCCAGCAGTTTAATAGGGGAAGCTAACTATGGCTACACCTTC. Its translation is CASSLIGEANYGYTF.

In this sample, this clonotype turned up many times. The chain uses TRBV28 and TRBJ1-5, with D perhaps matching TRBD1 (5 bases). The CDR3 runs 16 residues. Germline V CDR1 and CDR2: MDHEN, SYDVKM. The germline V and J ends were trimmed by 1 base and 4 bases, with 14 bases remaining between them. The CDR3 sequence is CASSLFLHGGNQPQHF. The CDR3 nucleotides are TGTGCCAGCAGTTTATTCCTTCACGGGGGGAATCAGCCCCAGCATTTT.

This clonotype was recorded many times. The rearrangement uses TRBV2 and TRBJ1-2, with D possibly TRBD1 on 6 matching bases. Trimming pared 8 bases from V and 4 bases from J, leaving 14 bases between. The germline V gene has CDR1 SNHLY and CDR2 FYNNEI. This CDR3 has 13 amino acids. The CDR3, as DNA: TGTGCCAGCCCGGACAGAGATCTCTATGGCTACACCTTC. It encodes CASPDRDLYGYTF.